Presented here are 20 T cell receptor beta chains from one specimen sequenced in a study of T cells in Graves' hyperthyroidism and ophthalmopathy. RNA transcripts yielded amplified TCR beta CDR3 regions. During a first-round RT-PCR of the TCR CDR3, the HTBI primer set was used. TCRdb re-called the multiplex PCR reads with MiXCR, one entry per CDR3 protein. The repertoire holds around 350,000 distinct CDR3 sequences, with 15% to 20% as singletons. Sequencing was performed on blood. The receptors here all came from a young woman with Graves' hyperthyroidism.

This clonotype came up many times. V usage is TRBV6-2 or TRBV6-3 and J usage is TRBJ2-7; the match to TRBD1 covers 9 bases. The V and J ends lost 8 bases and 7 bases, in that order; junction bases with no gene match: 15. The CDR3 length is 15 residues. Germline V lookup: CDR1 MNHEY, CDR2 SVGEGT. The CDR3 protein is CASEVVGTGSREQYF. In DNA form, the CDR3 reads TGTGCCAGCGAAGTCGTCGGGACAGGGTCGAGGGAGCAGTACTTC.

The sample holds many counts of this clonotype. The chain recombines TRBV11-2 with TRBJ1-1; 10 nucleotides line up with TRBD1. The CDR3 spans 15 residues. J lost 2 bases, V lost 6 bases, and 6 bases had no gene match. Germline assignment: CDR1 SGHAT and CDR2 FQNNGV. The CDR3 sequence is CASRPDRGRNTEAFF. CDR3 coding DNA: TGTGCCAGCAGGCCTGACAGGGGGCGCAACACTGAAGCTTTCTTT.

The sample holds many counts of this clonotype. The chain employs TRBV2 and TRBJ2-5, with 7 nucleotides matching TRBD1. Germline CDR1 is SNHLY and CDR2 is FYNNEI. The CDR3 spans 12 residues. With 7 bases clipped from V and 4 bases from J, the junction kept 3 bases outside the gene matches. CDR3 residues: CASTTGLETQYF. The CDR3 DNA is TGTGCCAGCACGACAGGGTTAGAGACCCAGTACTTC.

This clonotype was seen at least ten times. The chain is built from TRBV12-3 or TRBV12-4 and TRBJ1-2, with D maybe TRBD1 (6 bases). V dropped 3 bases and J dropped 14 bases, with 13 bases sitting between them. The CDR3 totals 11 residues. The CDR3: CASSLGGPVTF. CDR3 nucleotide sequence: TGTGCCAGCAGTTTGGGGGGGCCGGTGACCTTC.

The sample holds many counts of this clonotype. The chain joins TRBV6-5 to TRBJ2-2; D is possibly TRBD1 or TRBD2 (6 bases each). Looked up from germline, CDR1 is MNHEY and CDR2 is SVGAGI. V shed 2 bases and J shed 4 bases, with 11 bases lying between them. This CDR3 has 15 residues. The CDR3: CASSYQGRSTGELFF. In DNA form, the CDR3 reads TGTGCCAGCAGTTACCAGGGGAGGAGCACCGGGGAGCTGTTTTTT.

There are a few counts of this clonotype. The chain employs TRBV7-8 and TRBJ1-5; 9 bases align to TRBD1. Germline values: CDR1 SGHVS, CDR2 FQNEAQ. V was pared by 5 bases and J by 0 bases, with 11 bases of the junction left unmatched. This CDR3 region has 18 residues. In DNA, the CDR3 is TGTGCCAGCAGCCCAAGGTCCCGGGACAGGGTTAGCAATCAGCCCCAGCATTTT. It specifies CASSPRSRDRVSNQPQHF.

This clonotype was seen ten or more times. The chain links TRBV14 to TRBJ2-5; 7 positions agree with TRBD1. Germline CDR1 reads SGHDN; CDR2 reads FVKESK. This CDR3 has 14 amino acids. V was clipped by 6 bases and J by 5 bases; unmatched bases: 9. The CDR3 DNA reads TGTGCCAGCAGGCTTACAGGGGTCCTGGAGACCCAGTACTTC. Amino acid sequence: CASRLTGVLETQYF.

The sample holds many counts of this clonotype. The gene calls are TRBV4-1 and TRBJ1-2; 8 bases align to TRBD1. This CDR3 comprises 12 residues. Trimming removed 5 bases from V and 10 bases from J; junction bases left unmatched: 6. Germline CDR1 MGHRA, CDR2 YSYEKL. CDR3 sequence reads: CASSYRDRPYTF. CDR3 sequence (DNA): TGCGCCAGCAGCTACAGGGACAGGCCCTACACCTTC.

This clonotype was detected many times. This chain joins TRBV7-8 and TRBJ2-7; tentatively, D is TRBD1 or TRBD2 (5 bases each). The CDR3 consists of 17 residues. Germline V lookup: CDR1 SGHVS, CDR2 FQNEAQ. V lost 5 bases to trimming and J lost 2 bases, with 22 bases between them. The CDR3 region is CASSEETLGRQAYEQYF. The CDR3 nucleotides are TGTGCCAGCAGCGAGGAAACCCTGGGACGGCAAGCCTACGAGCAGTACTTC.

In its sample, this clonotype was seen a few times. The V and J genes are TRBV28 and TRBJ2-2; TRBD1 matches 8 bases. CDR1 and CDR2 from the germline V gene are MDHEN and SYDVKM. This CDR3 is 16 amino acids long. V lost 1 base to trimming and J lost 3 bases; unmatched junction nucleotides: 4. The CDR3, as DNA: TGTGCCAGCAGTTTATATTCAGGGGGCTACACCGGGGAGCTGTTTTTT. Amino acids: CASSLYSGGYTGELFF.

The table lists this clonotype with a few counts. This chain's CDR3 is CASSLGTRGGHGDTQYF. The CDR3 coding sequence is TGTGCCAGCAGCTTAGGGACCCGGGGGGGACATGGAGATACGCAGTATTTT. This chain uses TRBV11-2 with TRBJ2-3; 8 positions agree with TRBD2. V was pared by 1 base and J by 5 bases, with 11 bases of the junction left unmatched. The CDR3 covers 17 residues. Germline assignment: CDR1 SGHAT and CDR2 FQNNGV.

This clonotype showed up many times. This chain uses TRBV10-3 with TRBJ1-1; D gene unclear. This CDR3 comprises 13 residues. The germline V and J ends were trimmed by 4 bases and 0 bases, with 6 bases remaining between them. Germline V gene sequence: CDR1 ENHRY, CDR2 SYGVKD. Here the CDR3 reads CAISVSMNTEAFF. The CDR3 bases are TGTGCCATCAGTGTGTCAATGAACACTGAAGCTTTCTTT.

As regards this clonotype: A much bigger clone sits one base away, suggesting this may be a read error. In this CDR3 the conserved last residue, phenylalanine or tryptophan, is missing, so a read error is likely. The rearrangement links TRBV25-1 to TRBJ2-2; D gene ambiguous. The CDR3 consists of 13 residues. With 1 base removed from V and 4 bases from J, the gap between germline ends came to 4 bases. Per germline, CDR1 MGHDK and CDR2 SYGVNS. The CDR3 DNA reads TGTGCCAGCAGTGAATGGGGCACCGGGGAGCTGTTTTAT. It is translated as CASSEWGTGELFY.

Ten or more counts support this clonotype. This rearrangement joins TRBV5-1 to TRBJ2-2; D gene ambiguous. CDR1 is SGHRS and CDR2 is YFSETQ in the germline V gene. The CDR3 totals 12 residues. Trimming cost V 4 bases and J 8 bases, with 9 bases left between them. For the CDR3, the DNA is TGCGCCAGCAGCCTCTCGTCTGGGGAGCTGTTTTTT. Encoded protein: CASSLSSGELFF.

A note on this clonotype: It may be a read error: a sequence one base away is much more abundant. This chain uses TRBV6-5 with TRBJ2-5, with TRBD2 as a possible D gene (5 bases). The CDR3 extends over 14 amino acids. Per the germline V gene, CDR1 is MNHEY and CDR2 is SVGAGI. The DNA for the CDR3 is TGTGCCGGCAGTTACTCGCGGGCGGAAGAGACCCAGTACTTC. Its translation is CAGSYSRAEETQYF.

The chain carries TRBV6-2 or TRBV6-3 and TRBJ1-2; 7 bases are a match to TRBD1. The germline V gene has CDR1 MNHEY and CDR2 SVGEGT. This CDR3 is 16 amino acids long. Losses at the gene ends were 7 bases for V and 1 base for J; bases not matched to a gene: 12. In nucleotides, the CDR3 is TGTGCCAGCACCGGACAGGTGGTTCTCCTTAACTATGGCTACACCTTC. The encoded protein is CASTGQVVLLNYGYTF.

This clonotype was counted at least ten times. CDR3 loop: CASSGGTRVGTQYF. The CDR3 DNA follows: TGTGCCAGCAGCGGGGGTACGAGAGTGGGGACCCAGTACTTC. This chain links TRBV7-2 with TRBJ2-5, with D possibly called TRBD1 or TRBD2 (5 bases each). This CDR3 comprises 14 residues. Trimming took off 5 bases at V and 7 bases at J, with 17 bases between the two ends. Germline V CDR1 and CDR2: SGHTA, FQGNSA.

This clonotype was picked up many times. The CDR3 DNA is TGTGCCAGCAGTTACTCGAGCGGGGGGGCCTACGAGCAGTACTTC. This encodes CASSYSSGGAYEQYF. The gene calls are TRBV6-5 and TRBJ2-7; 10 bases are shared with TRBD2. Unmatched junction bases numbered 1, after V lost 0 bases and J lost 2 bases. The CDR3 is made up of 15 amino acids. Germline lookup yields CDR1 MNHEY and CDR2 SVGAGI.

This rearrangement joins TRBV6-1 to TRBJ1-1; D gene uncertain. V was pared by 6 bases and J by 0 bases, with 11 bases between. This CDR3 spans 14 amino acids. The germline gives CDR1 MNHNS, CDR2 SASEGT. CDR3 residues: CASSKDGLNTEAFF. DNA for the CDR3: TGTGCCAGCAGCAAGGACGGCCTGAACACTGAAGCTTTCTTT.

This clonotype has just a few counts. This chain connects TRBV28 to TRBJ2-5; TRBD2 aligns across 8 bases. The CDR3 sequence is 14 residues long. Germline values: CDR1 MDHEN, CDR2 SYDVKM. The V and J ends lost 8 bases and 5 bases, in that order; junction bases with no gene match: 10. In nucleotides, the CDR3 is TGTGCCAGCCTCGGGGGGGGTGTAGGGGAGACCCAGTACTTC. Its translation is CASLGGGVGETQYF.